This TCR beta chain appears in the sequencing data of a study of blood T cells in healthy people across ages. A few counts support this clonotype. PCR was performed a second time for roughly 7 to 11 cycles using a sample-barcoded 5' primer and a J-beta primer mix. In TCRdb, the 5' RACE reads were re-called with MiXCR into one record per CDR3 protein. In the table there are some 760,000 distinct CDR3 sequences, approximately 25% of which are singletons. The CDR3 sequence is 16 residues long. V lost 9 bases and J lost 0; bases outside the gene matches: 13. Germline V gene data show CDR1 as SNHLY and CDR2 as FYNNEI. The sample was also linked to a second study, of T cells of mothers and their children. As reported in that work: Healthy Caucasian mothers, a few in number, and their six children were the donors.

The clonotype originates from a boy younger than 18 in good health. The chain couples TRBV2 to TRBJ1-1; 7 nucleotides line up with TRBD1. The sample consisted of blood. This CDR3 is CASNRDSYTMNTEAFF. The CDR3 nucleotides read TGTGCCAGTAACCGGGACAGTTACACGATGAACACTGAAGCTTTCTTT.